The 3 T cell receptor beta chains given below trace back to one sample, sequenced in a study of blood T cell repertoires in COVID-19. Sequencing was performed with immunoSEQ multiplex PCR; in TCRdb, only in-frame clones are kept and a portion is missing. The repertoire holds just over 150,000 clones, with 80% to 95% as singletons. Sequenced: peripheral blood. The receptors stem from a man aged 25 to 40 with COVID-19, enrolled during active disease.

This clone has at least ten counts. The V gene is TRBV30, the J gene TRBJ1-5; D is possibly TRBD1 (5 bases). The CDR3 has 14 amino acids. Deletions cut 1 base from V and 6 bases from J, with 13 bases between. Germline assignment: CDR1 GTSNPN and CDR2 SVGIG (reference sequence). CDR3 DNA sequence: TGTGCCTGGAGTGATGGGGCGTTAGGTCAGCCCCAGCATTTT. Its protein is CAWSDGALGQPQHF.

Written as DNA, the CDR3 is TGTGCCTGGAGTGTACTCGGAGTCAACTATGGCTACACCTTC. The encoded protein is CAWSVLGVNYGYTF. The gene calls are TRBV30 and TRBJ1-2; no definite D call. Germline V CDR1 and CDR2: GTSNPN, SVGIG (reference sequence). V was clipped by 0 bases and J by 2 bases, with 10 bases between them. This CDR3 is 14 amino acids long.

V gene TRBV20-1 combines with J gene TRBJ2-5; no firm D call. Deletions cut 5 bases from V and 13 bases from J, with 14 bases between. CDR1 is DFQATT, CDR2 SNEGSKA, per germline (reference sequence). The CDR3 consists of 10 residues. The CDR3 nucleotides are TGCAGTGCTTATAAAGAGCCCTCGTACTTC. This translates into CSAYKEPSYF.